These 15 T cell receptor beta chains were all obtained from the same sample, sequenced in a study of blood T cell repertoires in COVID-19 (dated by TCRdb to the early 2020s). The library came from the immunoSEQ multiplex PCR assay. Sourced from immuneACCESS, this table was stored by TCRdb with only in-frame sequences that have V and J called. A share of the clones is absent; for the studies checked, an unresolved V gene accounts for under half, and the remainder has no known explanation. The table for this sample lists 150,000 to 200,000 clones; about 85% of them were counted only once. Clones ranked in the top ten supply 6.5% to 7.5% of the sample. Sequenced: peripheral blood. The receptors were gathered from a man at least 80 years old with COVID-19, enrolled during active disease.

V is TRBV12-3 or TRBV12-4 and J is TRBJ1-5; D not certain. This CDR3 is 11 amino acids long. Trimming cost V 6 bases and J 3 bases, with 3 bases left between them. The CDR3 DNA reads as TGTGCCAGCAGCTCCAATCAGCCCCAGCATTTT. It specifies CASSSNQPQHF.

The CDR3 region is CASSLGGHSNTEAFF. In DNA, the CDR3 is TGTGCCAGCAGCTTAGGAGGACATTCGAACACTGAAGCTTTCTTT. The chain links TRBV11-2 to TRBJ1-1, with D possibly matching TRBD1 (5 bases). The V end lost 1 base, the J end lost 1 base, and 10 bases lay between the germline ends. Germline V lookup: CDR1 SGHAT, CDR2 FQNNGV. This CDR3 spans 15 amino acids.

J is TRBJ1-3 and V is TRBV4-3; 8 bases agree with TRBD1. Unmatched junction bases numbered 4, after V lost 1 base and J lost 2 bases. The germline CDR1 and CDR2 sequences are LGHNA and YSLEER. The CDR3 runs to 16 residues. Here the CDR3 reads CASSQVRRGPGNTIYF. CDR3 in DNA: TGCGCCAGCAGCCAAGTGCGCAGGGGGCCTGGAAACACCATATATTTT.

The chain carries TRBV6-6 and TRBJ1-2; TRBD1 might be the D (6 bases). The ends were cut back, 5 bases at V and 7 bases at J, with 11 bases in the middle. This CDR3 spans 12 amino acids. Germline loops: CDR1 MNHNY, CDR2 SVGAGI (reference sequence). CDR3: CASSHRDGGYTF. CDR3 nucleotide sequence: TGTGCCAGCAGTCACAGGGATGGTGGCTACACCTTC.

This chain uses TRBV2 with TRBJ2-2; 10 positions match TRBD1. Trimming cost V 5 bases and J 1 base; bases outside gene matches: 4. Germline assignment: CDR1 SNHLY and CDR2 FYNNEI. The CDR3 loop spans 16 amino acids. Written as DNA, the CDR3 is TGTGCCAGCAGTCGACAGGGGGCTATGAACACCGGGGAGCTGTTTTTT. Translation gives CASSRQGAMNTGELFF.

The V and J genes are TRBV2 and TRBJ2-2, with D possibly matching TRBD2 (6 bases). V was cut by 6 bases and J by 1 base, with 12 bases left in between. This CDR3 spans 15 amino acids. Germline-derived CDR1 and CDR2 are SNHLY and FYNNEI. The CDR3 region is CASRRGLLNTGELFF. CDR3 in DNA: TGTGCCAGCAGACGGGGACTCCTGAACACCGGGGAGCTGTTTTTT.

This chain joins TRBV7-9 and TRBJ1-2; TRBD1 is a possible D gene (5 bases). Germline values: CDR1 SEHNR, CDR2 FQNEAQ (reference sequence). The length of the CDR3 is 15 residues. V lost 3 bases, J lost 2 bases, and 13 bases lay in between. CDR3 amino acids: CASSLAGQVNYGYTF. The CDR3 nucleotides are TGTGCCAGCAGCTTGGCGGGGCAGGTGAACTATGGCTACACCTTC.

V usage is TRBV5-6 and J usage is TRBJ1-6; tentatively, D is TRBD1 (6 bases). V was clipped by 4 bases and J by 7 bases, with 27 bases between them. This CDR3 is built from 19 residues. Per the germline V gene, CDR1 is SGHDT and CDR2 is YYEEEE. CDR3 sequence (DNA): TGTGCCAGCAGCCGAGAGAAGATTGCAGGCGCCAGGGGAAATTCACCCCTCCACTTT. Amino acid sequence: CASSREKIAGARGNSPLHF.

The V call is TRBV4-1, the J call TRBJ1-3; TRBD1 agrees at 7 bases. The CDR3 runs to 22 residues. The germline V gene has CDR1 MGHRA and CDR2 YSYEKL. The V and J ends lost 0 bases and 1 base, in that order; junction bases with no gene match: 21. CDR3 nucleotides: TGCGCCAGCAGCCAAGAAACACCCCAAACGGGGATAGGGGGCGCGTCTGGAAACACCATATATTTT. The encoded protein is CASSQETPQTGIGGASGNTIYF.

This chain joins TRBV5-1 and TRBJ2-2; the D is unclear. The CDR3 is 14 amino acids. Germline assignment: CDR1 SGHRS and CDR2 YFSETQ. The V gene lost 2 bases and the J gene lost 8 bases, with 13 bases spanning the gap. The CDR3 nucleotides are TGCGCCAGCAGCTTCCAACAGACCTCAGGGGAGCTGTTTTTT. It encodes CASSFQQTSGELFF.

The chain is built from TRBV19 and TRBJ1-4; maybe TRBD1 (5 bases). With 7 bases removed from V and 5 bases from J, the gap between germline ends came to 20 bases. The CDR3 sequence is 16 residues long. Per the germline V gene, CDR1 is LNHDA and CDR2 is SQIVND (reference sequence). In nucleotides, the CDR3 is TGTGCCAGTACATCAGGATTGGCCAGGGAAAATGAAAAACTGTTTTTT. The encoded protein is CASTSGLARENEKLFF.

CDR3 loop: CAISARQVTNTGELFF. CDR3 sequence (DNA): TGTGCCATCAGTGCGAGACAGGTCACGAACACCGGGGAGCTGTTTTTT. This chain links TRBV10-3 with TRBJ2-2, with D perhaps matching TRBD1 (6 bases). CDR1 and CDR2 from the germline V gene are ENHRY and SYGVKD. The CDR3 is 16 amino acids. Trimming stripped 4 bases from V and 0 bases from J, with 12 bases between.

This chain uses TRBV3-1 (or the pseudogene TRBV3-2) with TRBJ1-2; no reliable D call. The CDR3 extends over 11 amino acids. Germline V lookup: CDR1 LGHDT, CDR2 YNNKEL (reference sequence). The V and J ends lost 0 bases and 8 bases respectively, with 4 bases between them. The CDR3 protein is CASSQDMGYTF. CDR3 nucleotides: TGTGCCAGCAGCCAAGACATGGGCTACACCTTC.

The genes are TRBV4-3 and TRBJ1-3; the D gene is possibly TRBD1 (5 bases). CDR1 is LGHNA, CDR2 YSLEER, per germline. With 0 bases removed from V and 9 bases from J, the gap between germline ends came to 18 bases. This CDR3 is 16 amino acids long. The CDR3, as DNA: TGCGCCAGCAGCCAAGATAGTGGATCAGGGTCTGGCACCATATATTTT. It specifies CASSQDSGSGSGTIYF.

CDR3 DNA: TGTGCCAGCAGTTCGGGACAGGGGATAAGCAATCAGCCCCAGCATTTT. Amino acid sequence: CASSSGQGISNQPQHF. The chain has TRBV27 and TRBJ1-5, with TRBD1 matching over 10 bases. This CDR3 has 16 residues. CDR1 and CDR2 (germline): MNHEY, SMNVEV (reference sequence). Losses at the gene ends were 4 bases for V and 1 base for J; bases not matched to a gene: 4.